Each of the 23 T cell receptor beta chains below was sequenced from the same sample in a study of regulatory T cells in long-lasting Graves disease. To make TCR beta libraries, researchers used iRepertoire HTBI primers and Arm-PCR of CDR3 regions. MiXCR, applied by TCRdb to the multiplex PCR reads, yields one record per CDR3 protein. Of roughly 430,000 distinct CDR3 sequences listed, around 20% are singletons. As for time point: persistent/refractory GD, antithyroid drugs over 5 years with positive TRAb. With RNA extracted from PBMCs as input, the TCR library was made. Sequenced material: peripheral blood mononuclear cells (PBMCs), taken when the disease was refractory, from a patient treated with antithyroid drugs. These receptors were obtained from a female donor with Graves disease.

CDR3 amino acids: CASSRTINQPQHF. The CDR3 DNA sequence: TGTGCCAGCTCCCGGACCATCAATCAGCCCCAGCATTTT. The chain employs TRBV6-4 and TRBJ1-5; D remains unclear. The CDR3 runs 13 residues. Trimming removed 8 bases from V and 3 bases from J, with 11 bases in between. Germline V gives CDR1 MRHNA, CDR2 SNTAGT.

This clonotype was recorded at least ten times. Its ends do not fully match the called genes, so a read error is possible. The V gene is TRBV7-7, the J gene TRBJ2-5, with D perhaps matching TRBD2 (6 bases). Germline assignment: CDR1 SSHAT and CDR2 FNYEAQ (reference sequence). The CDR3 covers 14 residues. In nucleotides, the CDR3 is TGTGCTAGCAGCTCGACTAGAGCTGAAGAGACCCAGTACTTC. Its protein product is CASSSTRAEETQYF. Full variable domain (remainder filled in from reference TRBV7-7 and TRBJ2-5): GAGVSQSPRYKVTKRGQDVTLRCDPISSHATLYWYQQALGQGPEFLTYFNYEAQPDKSGLPSDRFSAERPEGSISTLTIQRTEQRDSAMYRCASSSTRAEETQYFGPGTRLLVL.

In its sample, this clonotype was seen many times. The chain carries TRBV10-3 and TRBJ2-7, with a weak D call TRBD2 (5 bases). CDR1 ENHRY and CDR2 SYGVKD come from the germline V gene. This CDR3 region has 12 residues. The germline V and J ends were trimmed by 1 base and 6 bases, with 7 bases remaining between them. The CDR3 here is CAISELGSEQYF. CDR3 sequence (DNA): TGTGCCATCAGTGAGTTGGGGAGCGAGCAGTACTTC.

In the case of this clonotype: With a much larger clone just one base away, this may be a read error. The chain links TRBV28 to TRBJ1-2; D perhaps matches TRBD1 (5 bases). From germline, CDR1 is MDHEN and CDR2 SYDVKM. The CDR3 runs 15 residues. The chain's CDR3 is CASSLTAGSNYDYTF. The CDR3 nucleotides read TGTGCCAGCAGTTTGACCGCAGGGTCCAACTATGACTACACCTTC.

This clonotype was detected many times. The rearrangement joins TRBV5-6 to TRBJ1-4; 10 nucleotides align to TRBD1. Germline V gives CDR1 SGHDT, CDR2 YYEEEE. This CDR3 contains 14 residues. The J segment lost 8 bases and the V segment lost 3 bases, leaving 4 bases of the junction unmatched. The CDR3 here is CASSSTGGEEKLFF. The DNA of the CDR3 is TGTGCCAGCAGCTCGACAGGGGGCGAGGAAAAACTGTTTTTT.

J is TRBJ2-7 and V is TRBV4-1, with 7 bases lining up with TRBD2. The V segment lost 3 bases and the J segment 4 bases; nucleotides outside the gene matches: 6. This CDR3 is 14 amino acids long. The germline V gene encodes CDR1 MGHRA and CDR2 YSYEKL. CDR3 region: CASSHNGGSYEQYF. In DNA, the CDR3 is TGCGCCAGCAGCCACAACGGCGGGAGTTACGAGCAGTACTTC.

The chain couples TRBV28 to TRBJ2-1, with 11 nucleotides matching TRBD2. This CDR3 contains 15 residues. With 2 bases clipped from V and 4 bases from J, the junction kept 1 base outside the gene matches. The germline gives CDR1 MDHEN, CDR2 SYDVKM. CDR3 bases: TGTGCCAGCAGTTTAGCTAGCGGGAGGTACAATGAGCAGTTCTTC. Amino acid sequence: CASSLASGRYNEQFF. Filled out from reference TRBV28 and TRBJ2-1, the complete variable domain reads DVKVTQSSRYLVKRTGEKVFLECVQDMDHENMFWYRQDPGLGLRLIYFSYDVKMKEKGDIPEGYSVSREKKERFSLILESASTNQTSMYLCASSLASGRYNEQFFGPGTRLTVL.

This chain's CDR3 is CASRTGDQETQYF. CDR3 in DNA: TGCGCCAGCAGAACGGGGGACCAAGAGACCCAGTACTTC. V usage is TRBV4-1 and J usage is TRBJ2-5; weak D call: TRBD2 (6 bases). V was pared by 6 bases and J by 0 bases, with 8 bases between. CDR3 size: 13 residues. Germline CDR1 MGHRA, CDR2 YSYEKL.

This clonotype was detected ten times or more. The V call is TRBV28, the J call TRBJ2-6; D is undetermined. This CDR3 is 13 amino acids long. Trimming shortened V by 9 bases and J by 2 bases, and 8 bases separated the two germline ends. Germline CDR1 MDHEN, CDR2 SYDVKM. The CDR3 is CASRKTGANVLTF. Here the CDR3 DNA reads TGTGCCAGTCGTAAGACTGGGGCCAACGTCCTGACTTTC.

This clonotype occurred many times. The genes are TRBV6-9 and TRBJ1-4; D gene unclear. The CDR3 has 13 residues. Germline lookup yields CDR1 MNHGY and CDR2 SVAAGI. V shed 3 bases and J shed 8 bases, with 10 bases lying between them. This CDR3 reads CASSYLSGEKLFF. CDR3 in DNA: TGTGCCAGCAGTTACCTATCGGGGGAAAAACTGTTTTTT.

CDR3 protein: CSAGDLRGSGTEAFF. CDR3 nucleotides: TGCAGTGCTGGCGACCTCAGGGGATCTGGCACTGAAGCTTTCTTT. This sequence joins TRBV20-1 and TRBJ1-1, with a possible D match to TRBD1 (6 bases). From germline, CDR1 is DFQATT and CDR2 SNEGSKA (reference sequence). CDR3 length: 15 residues. V lost 5 bases and J lost 4, with 20 bases in between.

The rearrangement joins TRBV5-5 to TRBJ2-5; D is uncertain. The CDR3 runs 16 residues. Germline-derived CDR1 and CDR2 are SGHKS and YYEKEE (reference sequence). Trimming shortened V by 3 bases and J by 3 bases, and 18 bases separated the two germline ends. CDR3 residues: CASSSLIIQREETQYF. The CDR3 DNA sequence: TGTGCCAGCAGCTCCCTTATTATTCAGCGAGAAGAGACCCAGTACTTC. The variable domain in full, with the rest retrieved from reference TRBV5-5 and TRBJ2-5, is DAGVTQSPTHLIKTRGQQVTLRCSPISGHKSVSWYQQVLGQGPQFIFQYYEKEERGRGNFPDRFSARQFPNYSSELNVNALLLGDSALYLCASSSLIIQREETQYFGPGTRLLVL.

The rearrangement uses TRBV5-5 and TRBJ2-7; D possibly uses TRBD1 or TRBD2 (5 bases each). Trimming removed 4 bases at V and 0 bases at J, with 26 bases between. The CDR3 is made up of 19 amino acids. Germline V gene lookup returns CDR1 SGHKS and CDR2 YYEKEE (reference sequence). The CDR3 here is CASSKLGDPGSFLSYEQYF. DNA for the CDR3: TGTGCCAGCAGCAAGCTTGGGGACCCTGGGAGTTTTCTCTCCTACGAGCAGTACTTC.

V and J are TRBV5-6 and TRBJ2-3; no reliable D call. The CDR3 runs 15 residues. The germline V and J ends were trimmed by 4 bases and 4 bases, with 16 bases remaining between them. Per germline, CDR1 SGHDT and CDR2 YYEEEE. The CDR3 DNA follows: TGTGCCAGCAGCGTCCCGGACCCCGCCGCAGATACGCAGTATTTT. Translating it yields CASSVPDPAADTQYF.

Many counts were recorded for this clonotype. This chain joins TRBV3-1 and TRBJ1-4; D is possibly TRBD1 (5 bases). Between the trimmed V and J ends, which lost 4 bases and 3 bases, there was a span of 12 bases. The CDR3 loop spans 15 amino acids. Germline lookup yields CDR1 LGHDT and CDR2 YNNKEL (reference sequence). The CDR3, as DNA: TGTGCCAGCAGCCGCCCCGGGACGGCTAATGAAAAACTGTTTTTT. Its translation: CASSRPGTANEKLFF.

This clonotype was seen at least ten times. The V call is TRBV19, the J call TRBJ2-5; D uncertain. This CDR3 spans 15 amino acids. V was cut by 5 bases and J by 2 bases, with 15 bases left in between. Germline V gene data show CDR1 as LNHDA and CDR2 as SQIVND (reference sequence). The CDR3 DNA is TGTGCCAGTAGTCTTGATGCTGGGGATCAAGAGACCCAGTACTTC. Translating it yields CASSLDAGDQETQYF.

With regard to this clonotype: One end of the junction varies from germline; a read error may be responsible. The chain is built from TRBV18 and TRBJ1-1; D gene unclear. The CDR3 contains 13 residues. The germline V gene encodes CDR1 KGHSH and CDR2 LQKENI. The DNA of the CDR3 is TGTGCCAGCTCACCACTGGGGAACACTGAAGCTTCCTTT. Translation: CASSPLGNTEASF.

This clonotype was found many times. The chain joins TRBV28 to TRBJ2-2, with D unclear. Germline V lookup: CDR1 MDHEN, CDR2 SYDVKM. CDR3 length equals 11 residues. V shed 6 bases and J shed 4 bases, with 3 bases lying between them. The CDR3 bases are TGTGCCAGCAGCACCACCGGGGAGCTGTTTTTT. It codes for CASSTTGELFF.

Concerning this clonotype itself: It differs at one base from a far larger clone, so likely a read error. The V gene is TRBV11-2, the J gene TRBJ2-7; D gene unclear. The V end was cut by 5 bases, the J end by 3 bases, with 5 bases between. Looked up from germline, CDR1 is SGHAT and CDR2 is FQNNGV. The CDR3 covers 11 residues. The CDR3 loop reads CASSTDYEQYF. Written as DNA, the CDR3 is TGTGCCAGCAGCACGGACTACGAGCAGTACTTC.

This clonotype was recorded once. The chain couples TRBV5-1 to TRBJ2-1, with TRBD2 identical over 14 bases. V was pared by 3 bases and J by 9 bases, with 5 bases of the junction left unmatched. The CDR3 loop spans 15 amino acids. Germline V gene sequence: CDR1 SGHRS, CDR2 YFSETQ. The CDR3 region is CASSSGLAGVLEQFF. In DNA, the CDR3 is TGCGCCAGCAGCTCGGGACTAGCGGGAGTGCTTGAGCAGTTCTTC. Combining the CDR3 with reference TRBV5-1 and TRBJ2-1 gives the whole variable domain KAGVTQTPRYLIKTRGQQVTLSCSPISGHRSVSWYQQTPGQGLQFLFEYFSETQRNKGNFPGRFSGRQFSNSRSEMNVSTLELGDSALYLCASSSGLAGVLEQFFGPGTRLTVL.

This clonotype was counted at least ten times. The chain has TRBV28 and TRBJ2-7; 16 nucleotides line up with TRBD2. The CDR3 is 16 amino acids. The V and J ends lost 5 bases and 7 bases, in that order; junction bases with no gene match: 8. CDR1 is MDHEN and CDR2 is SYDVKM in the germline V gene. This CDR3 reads CASSPAGTSGRGEQYF. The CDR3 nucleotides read TGTGCCAGCAGTCCCGCCGGGACTAGCGGGAGGGGGGAGCAGTACTTC.

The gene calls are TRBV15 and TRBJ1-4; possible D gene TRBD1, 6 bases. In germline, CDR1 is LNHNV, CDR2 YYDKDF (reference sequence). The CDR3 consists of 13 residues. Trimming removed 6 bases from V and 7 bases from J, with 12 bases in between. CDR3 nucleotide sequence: TGTGCCACCAGGATGCAGGGGCTTGAAAAACTGTTTTTT. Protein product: CATRMQGLEKLFF.

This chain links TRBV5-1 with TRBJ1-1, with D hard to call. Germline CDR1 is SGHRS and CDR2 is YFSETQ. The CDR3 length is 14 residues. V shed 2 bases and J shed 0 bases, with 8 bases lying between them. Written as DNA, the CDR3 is TGCGCCAGCAGCTTTCTGGTTCTGAACACTGAAGCTTTCTTT. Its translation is CASSFLVLNTEAFF.